This is a list of T cell receptor beta chains from one sample in a study of T cells in Graves' hyperthyroidism and ophthalmopathy. TCRdb reprocessed the multiplex PCR reads via MiXCR and lists one record per CDR3 protein. This table holds more than 150,000 distinct CDR3 sequences, over 15% found once. The sample comprised blood. Receptor source: a woman between 50 and 59 years old with Graves' hyperthyroidism. CDR3s include the opening cysteine and the closing phenylalanine or tryptophan. D genes are given only for firm matches. For some rows the clone size is stated as once, few or many, or as a class when expanded; others skip it.

TRBJ1-2	many	TRBV7-2	-	TGTGCCAGCAGCCTACTACGGGTAGGGGAAGGCTACACCTTC	CASSLLRVGEGYTF
TRBJ1-1	-	TRBV24-1	-	TGTGCCACCAGTGCGGGGACTGAAGCTTTCTTT	CATSAGTEAFF
TRBJ2-4	many	TRBV28	-	TGTGCCAGCAGTTTAAGCCATGCGGGGAACATTCAGTACTTC	CASSLSHAGNIQYF
TRBJ2-7	many	TRBV20-1	TRBD1	TGCAGTGCCTGGAGGACAGGGGAGCAGTACTTC	CSAWRTGEQYF
TRBJ1-1	-	TRBV4-3	-	TGCGCCAGCAGCCCCCGGTCCTACACTGAAGCTTTCTTT	CASSPRSYTEAFF
TRBJ1-2	-	TRBV2	-	TGTGCCAGCACGGGGAACCTAGGCTATGGCTACACCTTC	CASTGNLGYGYTF
TRBJ1-2	many	TRBV27	TRBD1	TGTGCCAGCAGCACAGGGGCCAACTATGGCTACACCTTC	CASSTGANYGYTF
TRBJ1-1	-	TRBV4-1	-	TGCGCCAGCAGCCCCAGAGGGGCAAGGGCTGAAGCTTTCTTT	CASSPRGARAEAFF
TRBJ1-5	many	TRBV20-1	-	TGCAGTGCTAGCACGGGAAGGGGTCAGCCCCAGCATTTT	CSASTGRGQPQHF
TRBJ1-5	many	TRBV6-1	-	TGTGCCAGCAGTGAATCGGCGGGTAGCAATCAGCCCCAGCATTTT	CASSESAGSNQPQHF
TRBJ1-1	many	TRBV18	-	TGTGCCAGCTCACCCTCGACGGTCGACACTGAAGCTTTCTTT	CASSPSTVDTEAFF
TRBJ2-2	many	TRBV2	TRBD2	TGTGCCAGCAGCGCGGGGGGTGCCGGGGACGGGGAGCTGTTTTTT	CASSAGGAGDGELFF
TRBJ2-2	few	TRBV28	-	TGTGCCGGCAGTCCCCAGGGCAACACCGGGGAGCTGTTTTTT	CAGSPQGNTGELFF
TRBJ1-3	many	TRBV3-1	-	TGTGCCAGCAGCCAAAGTGTTTTAACACTGGGAAACACCATATATTTT	CASSQSVLTLGNTIYF
TRBJ1-2	many	TRBV6-1	TRBD1	TGTGCCAGCAGGCCGACTCGGGACAGAATCAACTATGGCTACACCTTC	CASRPTRDRINYGYTF
TRBJ1-2	many	TRBV6-1	TRBD1	TGTGCCAGCAGTGAAGGGACAGGATCCAACTATGGCTACACCTTC	CASSEGTGSNYGYTF
TRBJ1-1	many	TRBV29-1	-	TGCAGCGCATTCAGGGACATGAACACTGAAGCTTTCTTT	CSAFRDMNTEAFF
TRBJ1-1	many	TRBV16	TRBD1	TGTGCCAGCAGCCAGCCGGGACAGATTAACACTGAAGCTTTCTTT	CASSQPGQINTEAFF
TRBJ2-7	-	TRBV20-1	-	TGCAGTGCTAGAGGAGGAGCGGCCTACGAGCAGTACTTC	CSARGGAAYEQYF
TRBJ2-2	-	TRBV3-1	TRBD1	TGTGCCAGCAGCCAATCCGGACAGGGGCCCACCGGGGAGCTGTTTTTT	CASSQSGQGPTGELFF
TRBJ2-1	few	TRBV6-6	-	TGTGCCAGCAGTTACAAGGGTCCCTACAATGAGCAGTTCTTC	CASSYKGPYNEQFF
TRBJ2-5	many	TRBV6-1	-	TGTGCCAGCAGTTATTCAGGGCGGCTAGAGACCCAGTACTTC	CASSYSGRLETQYF
TRBJ2-1	-	TRBV6-1	-	TGTGTCACCGCCTTAACCCAATCGGACGGGGCCGCACTATTTAACCTCAATGGGCAGTTCTTC	CVTALTQSDGAALFNLNGQFF
TRBJ1-5	few	TRBV15	TRBD1	TGTGCCACCAGCAGAGCTGGACAGGGTCTTCAGCCCCAGCATTTT	CATSRAGQGLQPQHF
TRBJ2-1	few	TRBV12-3/TRBV12-4	-	TGTGCCAGCAGCCGATCCGGTAGCTCCTACAATGAGCAGTTCTTC	CASSRSGSSYNEQFF
TRBJ2-3	-	TRBV28	-	TGTGCCAGCAGCCACCTCGCGGGGCCCCCAGATACGCAGTATTTT	CASSHLAGPPDTQYF
TRBJ2-1	many	TRBV7-9	TRBD1	TGTGCCAGCAGCTTATCACAGGGGGCATCTAGATACAATGAGCAGTTCTTC	CASSLSQGASRYNEQFF
TRBJ2-1	many	TRBV20-1	TRBD2	TGCAGTGCAAGAAGCAGGCGGGGGGGCCTTTTTTCGTACAATGAGCAGTTCTTC	CSARSRRGGLFSYNEQFF
TRBJ2-2	many	TRBV27	-	TGTGCCAGCAGTTTGTTTTCAGGGGACCTCTTGTCGGAGCTGTTTTTT	CASSLFSGDLLSELFF
TRBJ1-6	-	TRBV7-9	-	TGTGCCATCTCGGTTGCACCCCTCCACTTT	CAISVAPLHF
TRBJ1-4	many	TRBV28	-	TGTGCCAGCAGTTTACGGGGGTCGGCAGATTATGAAAAACTGTTTTTT	CASSLRGSADYEKLFF
TRBJ2-3	many	TRBV19	-	TGTGCCAGTAGTCCGGACCTTTTCACAGATACGCAGTATTTT	CASSPDLFTDTQYF
TRBJ2-7	many	TRBV12-3/TRBV12-4	TRBD1	TGTGCCAGCAGGCTGGGACAGGGGTACGAGCAGTACTTC	CASRLGQGYEQYF
TRBJ2-3	many	TRBV10-1	-	TGCGCCAGCAGTGAGAGGAGGGGCCGCACAGATACGCAGTATTTT	CASSERRGRTDTQYF
TRBJ2-1	few	TRBV4-1	-	TGCGCCAGCAGCCAGATGGGGCCTCCCCTCGGCTTATACAATGAGCAGTTCTTC	CASSQMGPPLGLYNEQFF
TRBJ2-5	many	TRBV12-3/TRBV12-4	-	TGTGCCAGCAGGAAAAGCGGGCGTGCTTCGACCCAGTACTTC	CASRKSGRASTQYF
TRBJ1-1	many	TRBV20-1	-	TGCAGTGCTAGAGATCACACTGAAGCTTTCTTT	CSARDHTEAFF
TRBJ1-1	-	TRBV11-3	-	TGTGCCAGCAGCTTAGGGTGGCAGGGGTCGGTGGCTTTCTTT	CASSLGWQGSVAFF
TRBJ2-7	few	TRBV7-9	-	TGTGCCAGCAGCAACCTCTACGAGCAGTACTTC	CASSNLYEQYF
TRBJ1-5	many	TRBV7-2	-	TGTGCCAGCAGCTTAGTAGGGAGCAATCAGCCCCAGCATTTT	CASSLVGSNQPQHF
TRBJ1-1	many	TRBV20-1	-	TGCAGTGCTAGACCCGGACAGAACACTGAAGCTTTCTTT	CSARPGQNTEAFF